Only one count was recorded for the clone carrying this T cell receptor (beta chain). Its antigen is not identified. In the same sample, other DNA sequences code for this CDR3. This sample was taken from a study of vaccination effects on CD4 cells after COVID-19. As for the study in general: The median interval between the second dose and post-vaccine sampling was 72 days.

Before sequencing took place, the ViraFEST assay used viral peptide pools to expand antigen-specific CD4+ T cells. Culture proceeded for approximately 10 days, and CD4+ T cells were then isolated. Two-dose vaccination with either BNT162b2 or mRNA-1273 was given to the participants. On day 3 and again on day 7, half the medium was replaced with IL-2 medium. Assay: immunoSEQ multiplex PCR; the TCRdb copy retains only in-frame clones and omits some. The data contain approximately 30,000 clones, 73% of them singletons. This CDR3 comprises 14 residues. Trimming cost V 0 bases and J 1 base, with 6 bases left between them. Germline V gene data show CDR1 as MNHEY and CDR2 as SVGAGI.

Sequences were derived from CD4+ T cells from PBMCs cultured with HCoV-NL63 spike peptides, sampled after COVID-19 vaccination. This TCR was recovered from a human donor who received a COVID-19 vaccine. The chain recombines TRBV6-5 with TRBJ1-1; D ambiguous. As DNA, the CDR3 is TGTGCCAGCAGTTACTCAGCCCAGAACACTGAAGCTTTCTTT. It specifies CASSYSAQNTEAFF.